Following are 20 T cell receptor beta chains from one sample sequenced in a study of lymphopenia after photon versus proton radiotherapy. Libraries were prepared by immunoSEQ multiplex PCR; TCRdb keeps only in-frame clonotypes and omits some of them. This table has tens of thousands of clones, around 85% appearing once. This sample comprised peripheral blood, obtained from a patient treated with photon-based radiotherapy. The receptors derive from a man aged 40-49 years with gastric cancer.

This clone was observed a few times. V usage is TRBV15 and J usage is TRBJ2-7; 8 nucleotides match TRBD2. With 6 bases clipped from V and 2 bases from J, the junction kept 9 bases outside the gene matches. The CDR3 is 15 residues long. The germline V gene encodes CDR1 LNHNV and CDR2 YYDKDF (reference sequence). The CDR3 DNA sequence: TGTGCCACCAGGTCGTCGGGGGGGCTGACCTACGAGCAGTACTTC. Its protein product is CATRSSGGLTYEQYF. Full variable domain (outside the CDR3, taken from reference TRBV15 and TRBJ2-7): DAMVIQNPRYQVTQFGKPVTLSCSQTLNHNVMYWYQQKSSQAPKLLFHYYDKDFNNEADTPDNFQSRRPNTSFCFLDIRSPGLGDTAMYLCATRSSGGLTYEQYFGPGTRLTVT.

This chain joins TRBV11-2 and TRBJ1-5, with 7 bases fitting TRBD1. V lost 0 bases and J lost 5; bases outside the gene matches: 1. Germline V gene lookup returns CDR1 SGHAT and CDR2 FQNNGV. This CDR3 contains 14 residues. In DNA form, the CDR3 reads TGTGCCAGCAGCTTAGAACAGGGGTATCAGCCCCAGCATTTT. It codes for CASSLEQGYQPQHF.

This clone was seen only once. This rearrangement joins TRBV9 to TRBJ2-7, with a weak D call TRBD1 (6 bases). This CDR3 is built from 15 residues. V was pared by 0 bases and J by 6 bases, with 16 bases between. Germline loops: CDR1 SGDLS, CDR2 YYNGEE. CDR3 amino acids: CASSVGGQGHTEQYF. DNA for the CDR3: TGTGCCAGCAGCGTAGGGGGGCAGGGACACACCGAGCAGTACTTC.

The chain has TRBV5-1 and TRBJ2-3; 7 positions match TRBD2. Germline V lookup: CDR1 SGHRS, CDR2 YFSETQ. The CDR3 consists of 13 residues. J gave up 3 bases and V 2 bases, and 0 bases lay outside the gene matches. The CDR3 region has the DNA TGCGCCAGCAGCTTCGGGGGGACAGATACGCAGTATTTT. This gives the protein CASSFGGTDTQYF.

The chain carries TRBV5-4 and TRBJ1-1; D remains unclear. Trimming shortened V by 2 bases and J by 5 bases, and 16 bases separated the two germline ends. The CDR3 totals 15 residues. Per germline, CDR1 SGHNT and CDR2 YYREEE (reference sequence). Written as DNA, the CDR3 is TGTGCCAGCAGCTTAAGTAACTGGGGAGGAACTGAAGCTTTCTTT. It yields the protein CASSLSNWGGTEAFF.

CDR3 sequence reads: CASRQGSSYNEQFF. CDR3 bases: TGTGCCAGTAGACAGGGGAGCTCCTACAATGAGCAGTTCTTC. The chain joins TRBV19 to TRBJ2-1, with 7 positions matching TRBD1. The CDR3 consists of 14 residues. Germline V gene data show CDR1 as LNHDA and CDR2 as SQIVND (reference sequence). The V and J ends lost 6 bases and 0 bases, in that order; junction bases with no gene match: 2.

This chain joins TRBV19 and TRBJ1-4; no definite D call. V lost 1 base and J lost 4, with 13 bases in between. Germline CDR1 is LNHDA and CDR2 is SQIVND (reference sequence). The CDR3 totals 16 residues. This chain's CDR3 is CASSIVETNRNEKLFF. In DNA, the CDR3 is TGTGCCAGTAGTATAGTGGAGACAAACCGTAATGAAAAACTGTTTTTT.

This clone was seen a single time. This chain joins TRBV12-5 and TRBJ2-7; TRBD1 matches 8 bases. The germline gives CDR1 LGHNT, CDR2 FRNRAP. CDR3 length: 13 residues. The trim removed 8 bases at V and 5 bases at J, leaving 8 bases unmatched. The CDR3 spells CASTTDRGNEQYF. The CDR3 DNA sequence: TGTGCTAGTACCACCGACAGGGGCAACGAGCAGTACTTC.

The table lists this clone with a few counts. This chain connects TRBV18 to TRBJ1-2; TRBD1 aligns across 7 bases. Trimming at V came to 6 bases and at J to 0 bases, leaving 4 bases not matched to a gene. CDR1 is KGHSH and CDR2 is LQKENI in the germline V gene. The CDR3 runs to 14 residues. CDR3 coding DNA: TGTGCCAGCTCCGGACAGGAGGCTAACTATGGCTACACCTTC. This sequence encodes CASSGQEANYGYTF.

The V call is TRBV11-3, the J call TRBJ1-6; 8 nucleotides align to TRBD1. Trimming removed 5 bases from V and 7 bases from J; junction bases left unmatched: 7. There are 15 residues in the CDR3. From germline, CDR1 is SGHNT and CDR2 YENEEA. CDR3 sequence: CASSGTGGTNSPLHF. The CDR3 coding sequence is TGTGCCAGCAGCGGGACAGGAGGAACCAATTCACCCCTCCACTTT. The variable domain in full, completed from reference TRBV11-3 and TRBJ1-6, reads EAGVVQSPRYKIIEKKQPVAFWCNPISGHNTLYWYLQNLGQGPELLIRYENEEAVDDSQLPKDRFSAERLKGVDSTLKIQPAELGDSAVYLCASSGTGGTNSPLHFGNGTRLTVT.

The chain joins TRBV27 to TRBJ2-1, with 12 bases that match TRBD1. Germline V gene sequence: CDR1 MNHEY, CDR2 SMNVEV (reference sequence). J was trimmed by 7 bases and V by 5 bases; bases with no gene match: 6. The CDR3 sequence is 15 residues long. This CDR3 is CASSPGQGADNEQFF. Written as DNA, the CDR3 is TGTGCCAGCAGTCCGGGACAGGGGGCTGATAATGAGCAGTTCTTC.

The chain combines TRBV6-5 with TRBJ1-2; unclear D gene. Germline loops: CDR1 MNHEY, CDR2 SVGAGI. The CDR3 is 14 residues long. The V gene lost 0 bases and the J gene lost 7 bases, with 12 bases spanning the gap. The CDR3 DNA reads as TGTGCCAGCAGTTACTCCGAGGAGACGGGTGGCTACACCTTC. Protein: CASSYSEETGGYTF.

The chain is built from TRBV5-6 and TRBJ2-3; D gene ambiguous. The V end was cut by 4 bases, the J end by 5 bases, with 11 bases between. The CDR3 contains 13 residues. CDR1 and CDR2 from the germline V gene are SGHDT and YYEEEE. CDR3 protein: CASSPDTGDTQYF. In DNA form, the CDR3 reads TGTGCCAGCAGCCCAGACACGGGAGATACGCAGTATTTT. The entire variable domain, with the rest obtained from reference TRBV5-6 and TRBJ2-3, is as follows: DAGVTQSPTHLIKTRGQQVTLRCSPKSGHDTVSWYQQALGQGPQFIFQYYEEEERQRGNFPDRFSGHQFPNYSSELNVNALLLGDSALYLCASSPDTGDTQYFGPGTRLTVL.

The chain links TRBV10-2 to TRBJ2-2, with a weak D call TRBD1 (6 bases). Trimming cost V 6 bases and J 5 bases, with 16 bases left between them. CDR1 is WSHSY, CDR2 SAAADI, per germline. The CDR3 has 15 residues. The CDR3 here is CASSGQFFGTGELFF. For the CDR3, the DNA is TGCGCCAGCAGCGGACAGTTCTTTGGAACCGGGGAGCTGTTTTTT.

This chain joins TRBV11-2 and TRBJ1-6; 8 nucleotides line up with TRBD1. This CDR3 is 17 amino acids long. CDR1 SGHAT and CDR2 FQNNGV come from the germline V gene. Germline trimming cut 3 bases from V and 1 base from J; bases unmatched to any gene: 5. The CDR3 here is CASSLTGDRSYNSPLHF. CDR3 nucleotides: TGTGCCAGCAGCTTGACGGGGGACAGGTCCTATAATTCACCCCTCCACTTT.

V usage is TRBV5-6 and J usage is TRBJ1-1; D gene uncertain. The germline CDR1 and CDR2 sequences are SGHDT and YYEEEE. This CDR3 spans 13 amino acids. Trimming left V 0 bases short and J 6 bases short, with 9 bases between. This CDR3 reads CASSLEEAAEAFF. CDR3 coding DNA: TGTGCCAGCAGCTTGGAGGAGGCCGCTGAAGCTTTCTTT.

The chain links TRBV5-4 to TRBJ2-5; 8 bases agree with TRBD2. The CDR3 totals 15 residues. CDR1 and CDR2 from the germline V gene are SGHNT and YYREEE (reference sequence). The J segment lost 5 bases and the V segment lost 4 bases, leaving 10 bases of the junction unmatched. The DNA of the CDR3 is TGTGCCAGCAGCGGGACCGGGACTAGGAGCGAGACCCAGTACTTC. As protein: CASSGTGTRSETQYF.

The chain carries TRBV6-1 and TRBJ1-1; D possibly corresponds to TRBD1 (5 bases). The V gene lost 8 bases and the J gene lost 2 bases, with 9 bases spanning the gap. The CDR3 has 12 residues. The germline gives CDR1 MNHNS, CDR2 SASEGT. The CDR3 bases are TGTGCCAGCCGCGGGGCAAACACTGAAGCTTTCTTT. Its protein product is CASRGANTEAFF.

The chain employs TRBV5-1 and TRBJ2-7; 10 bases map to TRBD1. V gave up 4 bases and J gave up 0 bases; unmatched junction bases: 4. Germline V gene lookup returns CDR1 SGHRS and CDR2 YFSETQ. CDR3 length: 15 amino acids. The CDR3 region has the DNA TGCGCCAGCAGCCCTGGGACAGGGGACTCCTACGAGCAGTACTTC. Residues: CASSPGTGDSYEQYF. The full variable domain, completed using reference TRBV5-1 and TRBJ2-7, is KAGVTQTPRYLIKTRGQQVTLSCSPISGHRSVSWYQQTPGQGLQFLFEYFSETQRNKGNFPGRFSGRQFSNSRSEMNVSTLELGDSALYLCASSPGTGDSYEQYFGPGTRLTVT.

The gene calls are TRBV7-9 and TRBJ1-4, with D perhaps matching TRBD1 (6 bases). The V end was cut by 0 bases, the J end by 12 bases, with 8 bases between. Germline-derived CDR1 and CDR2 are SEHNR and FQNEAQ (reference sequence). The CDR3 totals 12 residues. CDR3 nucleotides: TGTGCCAGCAGCTTAGCGAGGGGGGAACTGTTTTTT. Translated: CASSLARGELFF.